These 21 T cell receptor beta chains were all obtained from the same sample, sequenced in a study of blood T cell repertoires in COVID-19. Some clones are missing from TCRdb's copy, which holds only in-frame ones; the method was immunoSEQ multiplex PCR. The sample lists about 190,000 clones, around 80% occurring once. Specimen: peripheral blood. The receptors come from a woman of 80 years or more with active or convalescent COVID-19.

This clone was seen a handful of times. The V call is TRBV5-1, the J call TRBJ2-5, with 7 bases that match TRBD1. This CDR3 spans 16 amino acids. V lost 1 base, J lost 0 bases, and 6 bases stayed unmatched. Germline V gene sequence: CDR1 SGHRS, CDR2 YFSETQ. In DNA form, the CDR3 reads TGCGCCAGCAGCTTGTATGGGGGACAGTACCAAGAGACCCAGTACTTC. It specifies CASSLYGGQYQETQYF.

This clone was seen ten or more times. This chain joins TRBV28 and TRBJ1-6; possible D gene TRBD1, 6 bases. The CDR3 is made up of 14 amino acids. V was trimmed by 5 bases and J by 5 bases, leaving 10 bases between them. CDR1 MDHEN and CDR2 SYDVKM come from the germline V gene. CDR3 sequence: CASSRTDNNSPLHF. In nucleotides, the CDR3 is TGTGCCAGCAGTCGGACAGATAATAATTCACCCCTCCACTTT.

The rearrangement links TRBV4-3 to TRBJ1-5; no clear D gene. The CDR3 extends over 15 amino acids. Looked up from germline, CDR1 is LGHNA and CDR2 is YSLEER. Trimming shortened V by 0 bases and J by 5 bases, and 11 bases separated the two germline ends. The chain's CDR3 is CASSQDAGYHQPQHF. The CDR3 nucleotides read TGCGCCAGCAGCCAAGATGCCGGGTACCATCAGCCCCAGCATTTT.

This clone appeared once. The chain has TRBV6-2 or TRBV6-3 and TRBJ2-7, with 9 bases matching TRBD1. Germline V gene data show CDR1 as MNHEY and CDR2 as SVGEGT. CDR3 length equals 15 residues. The V gene end was trimmed by 2 bases and the J gene end by 5 bases; junction bases not matched to a gene: 7. The CDR3 region has the DNA TGTGCCAGCAGTTACGGGGACAGGGCCTTGAACGAGCAGTACTTC. Protein sequence: CASSYGDRALNEQYF.

This clone was observed a handful of times. The chain uses TRBV29-1 and TRBJ1-1, with a possible D match to TRBD1 (5 bases). Trimming cost V 5 bases and J 3 bases, with 10 bases left between them. The CDR3 is 12 amino acids. Germline CDR1 is SQVTM and CDR2 is ANQGSEA. The CDR3 DNA reads TGCAGCGTTTTGACAGTTTACACTGAAGCTTTCTTT. Amino acids: CSVLTVYTEAFF.

The chain employs TRBV28 and TRBJ2-7; maybe TRBD1 (6 bases). This CDR3 has 12 amino acids. Trimming took off 6 bases at V and 4 bases at J, with 10 bases between the two ends. Per the germline V gene, CDR1 is MDHEN and CDR2 is SYDVKM. The CDR3 loop is CASRGAPYEQYF. The DNA for the CDR3 is TGTGCCAGCAGGGGGGCCCCTTACGAGCAGTACTTC.

This chain links TRBV5-8 with TRBJ2-3, with a possible D match to TRBD1 (6 bases). The CDR3 covers 15 residues. Germline-derived CDR1 and CDR2 are SGHTS and YDEGEE. With 4 bases removed from V and 6 bases from J, the gap between germline ends came to 18 bases. CDR3 DNA sequence: TGTGCCAGCAGCCAGCAGGGGATCGGTAGGGATACGCAGTATTTT. Translating gives CASSQQGIGRDTQYF.

This clone was counted a single time. The CDR3 loop reads CASSLGSGGEVNSPLHF. The CDR3 coding sequence is TGTGCCAGCAGCTTGGGGTCAGGGGGCGAAGTTAATTCACCCCTCCACTTT. The V gene is TRBV5-8, the J gene TRBJ1-6; TRBD1 matches 8 bases. Germline V gene data show CDR1 as SGHTS and CDR2 as YDEGEE. Trimming took 0 bases from V and 6 from J; bases not matched to a gene: 8. The CDR3 spans 17 residues.

The gene calls are TRBV5-1 and TRBJ2-1; 7 nucleotides line up with TRBD2. There are 16 residues in the CDR3. CDR1 is SGHRS and CDR2 is YFSETQ in the germline V gene. V was clipped by 4 bases and J by 4 bases; unmatched bases: 11. The CDR3 region is CASSPDPGLSYNEQFF. CDR3 sequence (DNA): TGCGCCAGCAGCCCCGACCCGGGACTATCTTACAATGAGCAGTTCTTC.

This clone was recorded a few times. The rearrangement uses TRBV4-3 and TRBJ1-5, with D hard to call. The CDR3 totals 16 residues. The V gene lost 1 base and the J gene lost 4 bases, with 14 bases spanning the gap. CDR1 LGHNA and CDR2 YSLEER come from the germline V gene. The CDR3 is CASSQGYVTVNQPQHF. The CDR3 region has the DNA TGCGCCAGCAGCCAAGGATATGTAACAGTGAATCAGCCCCAGCATTTT.

The rearrangement joins TRBV6-5 to TRBJ1-4; the D gene is possibly TRBD1 (5 bases). The CDR3 is 14 residues long. CDR1 is MNHEY and CDR2 is SVGAGI in the germline V gene. Trimming took 6 bases from V and 6 from J, leaving 14 bases between them. The CDR3: CASSYGGEDEKLFF. CDR3 coding DNA: TGTGCCAGCAGCTATGGAGGGGAGGATGAAAAACTGTTTTTT.

This chain links TRBV5-1 with TRBJ1-1; no clear D gene. V lost 1 base to trimming and J lost 6 bases, with 16 bases between them. The CDR3 has 15 amino acids. Germline CDR1 and CDR2: SGHRS and YFSETQ. Here the CDR3 reads CASSLQFHRSAEAFF. The CDR3 DNA reads as TGCGCCAGCAGCTTGCAATTCCACAGATCGGCTGAAGCTTTCTTT.

V and J are TRBV6-5 and TRBJ2-5; 10 nucleotides match TRBD2. Germline V lookup: CDR1 MNHEY, CDR2 SVGAGI. Unmatched junction bases numbered 3, after V lost 8 bases and J lost 3 bases. The CDR3 is 13 amino acids. The CDR3 DNA follows: TGTGCCAGCTCGGGACTAGCGAAAGAGACCCAGTACTTC. This codes for CASSGLAKETQYF.

Only a few counts were recorded for this clone. The chain couples TRBV27 to TRBJ1-6; D is uncertain. CDR1 is MNHEY and CDR2 is SMNVEV in the germline V gene (reference sequence). The CDR3 totals 14 residues. V lost 0 bases and J lost 6, with 6 bases in between. The CDR3 DNA follows: TGTGCCAGCAGTTTATCCAGTTCTAATTCACCCCTCCACTTT. It encodes CASSLSSSNSPLHF.

The chain recombines TRBV5-1 with TRBJ1-3; TRBD1 is a possible D gene (6 bases). Looked up from germline, CDR1 is SGHRS and CDR2 is YFSETQ. This CDR3 comprises 16 residues. V was trimmed by 1 base and J by 0 bases, leaving 11 bases between them. CDR3 DNA: TGCGCCAGCAGCTTGACAGGGCTCGGCTCTGGAAACACCATATATTTT. Encoded protein: CASSLTGLGSGNTIYF.

V usage is TRBV6-1 and J usage is TRBJ2-7, with D possibly TRBD2 on 5 matching bases. The germline V and J ends were trimmed by 1 base and 0 bases, with 7 bases remaining between them. The CDR3 runs 14 residues. Germline V lookup: CDR1 MNHNS, CDR2 SASEGT. The CDR3 sequence: CASSEGTPSYEQYF. The CDR3 DNA is TGTGCCAGCAGTGAAGGGACTCCCTCCTACGAGCAGTACTTC.

The chain uses TRBV19 and TRBJ2-3; tentative D call: TRBD1 (5 bases). The CDR3 runs to 14 residues. V dropped 3 bases and J dropped 2 bases, with 9 bases sitting between them. The germline CDR1 and CDR2 sequences are LNHDA and SQIVND (reference sequence). The CDR3 is CASSMDTNTDTQYF. CDR3 nucleotides: TGTGCCAGTAGTATGGACACTAACACAGATACGCAGTATTTT. The full variable domain, with the rest looked up from reference TRBV19 and TRBJ2-3, is DGGITQSPKYLFRKEGQNVTLSCEQNLNHDAMYWYRQDPGQGLRLIYYSQIVNDFQKGDIAEGYSVSREKKESFPLTVTSAQKNPTAFYLCASSMDTNTDTQYFGPGTRLTVL.

This clone was found once. This chain joins TRBV30 and TRBJ1-2, with D tentatively TRBD1 (6 bases). V dropped 2 bases and J dropped 7 bases, with 17 bases sitting between them. Germline assignment: CDR1 GTSNPN and CDR2 SVGIG (reference sequence). The CDR3 extends over 14 amino acids. In DNA, the CDR3 is TGTGCCTGGAGTTCCACAGGGCCGGGTAGTGGCTACACCTTC. This gives the protein CAWSSTGPGSGYTF.

This chain uses TRBV28 with TRBJ1-3; a weak D match, TRBD1 (5 bases). Germline CDR1 is MDHEN and CDR2 is SYDVKM. This CDR3 contains 14 residues. Deletions cut 0 bases from V and 2 bases from J, with 5 bases between. The CDR3: CASSLWGPGNTIYF. The CDR3, as DNA: TGTGCCAGCAGTTTATGGGGGCCTGGAAACACCATATATTTT.

This chain joins TRBV4-1 and TRBJ2-3; 11 nucleotides match TRBD2. The CDR3 length is 18 residues. Germline CDR1 and CDR2: MGHRA and YSYEKL. V lost 4 bases to trimming and J lost 4 bases; unmatched junction nucleotides: 13. CDR3 loop: CASSPNSGGAWRADTQYF. CDR3 bases: TGCGCCAGCAGCCCAAATAGCGGGGGGGCCTGGCGGGCAGATACGCAGTATTTT.

The V gene is TRBV5-1, the J gene TRBJ2-7; D unresolved. The germline CDR1 and CDR2 sequences are SGHRS and YFSETQ. The CDR3 runs 18 residues. V lost 0 bases, J lost 3 bases, and 22 bases lay in between. CDR3 in amino acids: CASSLAPASESGFYEQYF. In nucleotides, the CDR3 is TGCGCCAGCAGCTTGGCACCAGCCTCTGAGTCAGGATTCTACGAGCAGTACTTC.